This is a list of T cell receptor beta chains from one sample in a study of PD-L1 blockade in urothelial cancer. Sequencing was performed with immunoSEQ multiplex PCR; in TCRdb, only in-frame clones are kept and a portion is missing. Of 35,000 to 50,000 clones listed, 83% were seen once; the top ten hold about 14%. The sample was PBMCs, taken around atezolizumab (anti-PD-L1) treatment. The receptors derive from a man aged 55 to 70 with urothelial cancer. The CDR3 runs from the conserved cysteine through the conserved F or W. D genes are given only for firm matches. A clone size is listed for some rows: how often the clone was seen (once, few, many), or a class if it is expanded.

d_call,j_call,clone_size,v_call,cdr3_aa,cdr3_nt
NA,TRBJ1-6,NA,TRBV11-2,CASSLAATSYNSPLHF,TGTGCCAGCAGCTTAGCAGCGACGTCCTATAATTCACCCCTCCACTTT
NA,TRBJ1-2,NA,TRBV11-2,CASSLAVSYGYTF,TGTGCCAGCAGCTTAGCGGTTAGCTATGGCTACACCTTC
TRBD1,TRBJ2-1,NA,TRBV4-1,CASSPLTGGLKVGLNNEQFF,TGCGCCAGCAGCCCCTTGACAGGGGGCTTAAAAGTAGGGCTTAACAATGAGCAGTTCTTC
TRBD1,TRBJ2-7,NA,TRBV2,CASSESDRGHEQYF,TGTGCCAGCAGTGAATCGGACAGGGGCCACGAGCAGTACTTC
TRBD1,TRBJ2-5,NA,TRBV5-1,CASQTGTGDQETQYF,TGCGCCAGCCAAACCGGGACAGGGGATCAAGAGACCCAGTACTTC
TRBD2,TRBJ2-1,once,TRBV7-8,CASSLRPRQRGGVNEQFF,TGTGCCAGCAGCTTAAGGCCGCGTCAGCGGGGGGGCGTCAATGAGCAGTTCTTC
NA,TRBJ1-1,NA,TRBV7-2,CASSLITGNTEAFF,TGTGCCAGCAGCTTAATAACGGGGAACACTGAAGCTTTCTTT
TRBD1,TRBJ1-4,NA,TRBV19,CASSPGTGYEKLFF,TGTGCCAGTAGTCCCGGGACAGGGTACGAAAAACTGTTTTTT
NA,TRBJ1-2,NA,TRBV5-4,CASSPGNSNYGYTF,TGTGCCAGCAGCCCGGGTAATAGCAACTATGGCTACACCTTC
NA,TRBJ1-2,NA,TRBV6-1,CASSGGEGLYGYTF,TGTGCCAGCAGTGGGGGGGAAGGCTTATATGGCTACACCTTC
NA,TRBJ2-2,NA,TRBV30,CAWSLNTGELFF,TGTGCCTGGAGTCTCAACACCGGGGAGCTGTTTTTT
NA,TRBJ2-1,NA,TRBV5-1,CASSVQEEDEQFF,TGCGCCAGCAGCGTTCAGGAGGAGGATGAGCAGTTCTTC
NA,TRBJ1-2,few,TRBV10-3,CAISQRQEGNYGYTF,TGTGCCATCAGTCAGCGACAGGAAGGTAACTATGGCTACACCTTC
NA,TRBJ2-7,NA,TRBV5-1,CASSLAQGRGFEQYF,TGCGCCAGCAGCTTGGCCCAGGGGCGGGGGTTCGAGCAGTACTTC
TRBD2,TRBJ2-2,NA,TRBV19,CASRGGAGTGELFF,TGTGCCAGTCGCGGGGGGGCCGGAACCGGGGAGCTGTTTTTT
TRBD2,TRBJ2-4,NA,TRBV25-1,CASRGEGIQYF,TGTGCCAGCAGGGGGGAGGGCATTCAGTACTTC
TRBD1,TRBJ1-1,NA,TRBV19,CASSRAGTGGRSAEAFF,TGTGCCAGTAGTAGAGCCGGGACAGGGGGCCGAAGCGCTGAAGCTTTCTTT
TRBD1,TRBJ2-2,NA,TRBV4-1,CASSLDGQANTGELFF,TGCGCCAGCAGCCTAGACGGACAGGCGAACACCGGGGAGCTGTTTTTT
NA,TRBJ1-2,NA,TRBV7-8,CASSQDRNKGGYTF,TGTGCCAGCAGCCAGGACAGAAATAAGGGTGGCTACACCTTC
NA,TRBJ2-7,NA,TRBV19,CASSIAGPTYEQYF,TGTGCCAGTAGTATAGCAGGGCCTACCTACGAGCAGTACTTC
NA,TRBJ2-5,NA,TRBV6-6,CASSYNYEETQYF,TGTGCCAGCAGTTACAACTATGAAGAGACCCAGTACTTC
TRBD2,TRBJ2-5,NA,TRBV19,CASGLSSGTDQETQYF,TGTGCCAGTGGCCTCTCCAGCGGGACCGACCAAGAGACCCAGTACTTC
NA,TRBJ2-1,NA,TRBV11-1,CASSSTGNHNEQFF,TGTGCCAGCAGCTCCACAGGGAATCACAATGAGCAGTTCTTC